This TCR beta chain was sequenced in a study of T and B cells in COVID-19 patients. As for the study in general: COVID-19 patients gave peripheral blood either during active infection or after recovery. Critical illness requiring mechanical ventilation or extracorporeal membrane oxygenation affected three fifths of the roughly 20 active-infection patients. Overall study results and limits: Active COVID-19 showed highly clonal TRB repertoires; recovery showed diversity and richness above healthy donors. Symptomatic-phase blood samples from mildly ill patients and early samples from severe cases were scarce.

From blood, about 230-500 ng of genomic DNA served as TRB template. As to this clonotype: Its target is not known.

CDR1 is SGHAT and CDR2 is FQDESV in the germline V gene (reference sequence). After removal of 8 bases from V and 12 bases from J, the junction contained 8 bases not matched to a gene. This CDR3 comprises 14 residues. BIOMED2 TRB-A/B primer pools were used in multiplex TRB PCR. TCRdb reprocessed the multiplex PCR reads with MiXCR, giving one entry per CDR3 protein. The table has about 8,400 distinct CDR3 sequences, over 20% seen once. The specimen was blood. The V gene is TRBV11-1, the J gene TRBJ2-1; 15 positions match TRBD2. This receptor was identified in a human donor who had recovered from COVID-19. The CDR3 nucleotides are TGTGCCAGCTTGCCGGGACTAGCGGGGGGCGGGCAGTTCTTC. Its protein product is CASLPGLAGGGQFF.